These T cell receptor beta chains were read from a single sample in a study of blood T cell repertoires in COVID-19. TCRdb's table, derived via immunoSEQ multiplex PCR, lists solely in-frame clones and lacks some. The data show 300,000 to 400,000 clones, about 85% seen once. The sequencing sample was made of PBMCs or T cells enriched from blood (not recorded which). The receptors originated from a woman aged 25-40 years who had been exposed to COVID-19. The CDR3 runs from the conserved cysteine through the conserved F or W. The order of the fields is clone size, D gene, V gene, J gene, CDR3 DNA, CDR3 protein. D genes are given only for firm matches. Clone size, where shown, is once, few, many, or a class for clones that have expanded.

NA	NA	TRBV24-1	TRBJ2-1	TGTGCCACCAGTGATCCGCCGGTTTACAATGAGCAGTTCTTC	CATSDPPVYNEQFF
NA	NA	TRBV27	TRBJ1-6	TGTGCCAGCAGCCCTCAGGAGGGGAACTATTCACCCCTCCACTTT	CASSPQEGNYSPLHF
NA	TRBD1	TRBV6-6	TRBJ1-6	TGTGCCAGCAGTTCCCAGGGGGCGGGTTCACCCCTCCACTTT	CASSSQGAGSPLHF
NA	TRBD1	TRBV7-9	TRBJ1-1	TGTGCCAGCAAAGCGGGACAGGGGGCAGGTGAAGCTTTCTTT	CASKAGQGAGEAFF
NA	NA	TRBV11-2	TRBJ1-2	TGTGCCAGCAGCTTAAACCCAGGACAGCGCTATGGCTACACCTTC	CASSLNPGQRYGYTF
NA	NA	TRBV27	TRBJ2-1	TGTGCCAGCACCAACTTGGAGGGATTGAATGAGCAGTTCTTC	CASTNLEGLNEQFF
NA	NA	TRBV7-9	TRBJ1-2	TGTGCCAGCAGCCGAGGGAGTTATGGCTACACCTTC	CASSRGSYGYTF
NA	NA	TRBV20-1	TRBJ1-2	TGCAGTGCCGGGATTAACTATGGCTACACCTTC	CSAGINYGYTF
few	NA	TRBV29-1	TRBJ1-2	TGCAGCGTTGGAGGCAGGGAGGACTATGGCTACACCTTC	CSVGGREDYGYTF
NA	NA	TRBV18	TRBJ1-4	TGTGCCAGCTCACAAGACAGATATGAAAAACTGTTTTTT	CASSQDRYEKLFF
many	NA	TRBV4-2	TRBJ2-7	TGTGCCAGCAGCCAAGACCTCCGCGGGGGCAATTACGAGCAGTACTTC	CASSQDLRGGNYEQYF
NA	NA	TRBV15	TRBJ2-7	TGTGCCACCAGCAGAGATCCGGCTCCCCCTAGAGAGCAGTACTTC	CATSRDPAPPREQYF
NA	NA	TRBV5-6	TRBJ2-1	TGTGCCAGCAGCTTGGATATGTATGAGCAGTTCTTC	CASSLDMYEQFF
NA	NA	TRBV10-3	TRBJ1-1	TGTGCCATCAGTACAATGGGGGGTTTTGAGGCTTTCTTT	CAISTMGGFEAFF
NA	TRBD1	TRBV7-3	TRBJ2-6	TGTGCCAGCAGCGGACAGGGAAACTCTGGGGCCAACGTCCTGACTTTC	CASSGQGNSGANVLTF
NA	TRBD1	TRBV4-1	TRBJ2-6	TGCGCCAGCAGCCTAGGGACAGGGGAAGGGGCCAACGTCCTGACTTTC	CASSLGTGEGANVLTF
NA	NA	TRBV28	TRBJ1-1	TGTGCCAGCAGAGGGGGGAACACTGAAGCTTTCTTT	CASRGGNTEAFF
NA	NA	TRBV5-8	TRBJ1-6	TGTGCCAGCAGCTTGATTTCGATTTCGGCCCTCCACTTT	CASSLISISALHF
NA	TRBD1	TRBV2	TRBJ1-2	TGTGCCAGCAGAACCGGGACAGGGGGCTTCGAGTGGGGCTACACCTTC	CASRTGTGGFEWGYTF
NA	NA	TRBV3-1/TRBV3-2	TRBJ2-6	TGTGCCAGCAGCCAGGCAAGCTCTGGGGCCAACGTCCTGACTTTC	CASSQASSGANVLTF
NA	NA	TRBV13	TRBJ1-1	TGTGCCAGCAGCTTTTCAGGGAGGGAAGCTTTCTTT	CASSFSGREAFF
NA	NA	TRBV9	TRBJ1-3	TGTGCCAGCAGCGTAGCAGGACTTGGAAACACCATATATTTT	CASSVAGLGNTIYF
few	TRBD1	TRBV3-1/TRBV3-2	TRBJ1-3	TGTGCCAGCAGCAGACAGGGGGCGAATTCAGGAAACACCATATATTTT	CASSRQGANSGNTIYF
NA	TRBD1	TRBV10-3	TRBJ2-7	TGTGCCATCAAAGGGACAGGGGGGTTTTTCGACGAGCAGTACTTC	CAIKGTGGFFDEQYF
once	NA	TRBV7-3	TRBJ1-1	TGTGCCAGCAGCTCCGGACAGTCGAACACTGAAGCTTTCTTT	CASSSGQSNTEAFF
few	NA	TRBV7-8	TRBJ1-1	TGTGCCAGCAGCTCCCACAGGTTCGCATCTCCTAACACTGAAGCTTTCTTT	CASSSHRFASPNTEAFF
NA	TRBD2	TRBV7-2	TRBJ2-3	TGTGCCAGCAGCTCCGACTCCCCTAGCGGGGGGCGAATTTCAGATACGCAGTATTTT	CASSSDSPSGGRISDTQYF
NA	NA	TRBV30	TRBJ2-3	TGTGCCTGGAGACTTTCCGGGGGACGCACAGATACGCAGTATTTT	CAWRLSGGRTDTQYF
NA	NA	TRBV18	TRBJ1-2	TGTGCCAGCTCACCGAGACAGGAGAACTATGGCTACACCTTC	CASSPRQENYGYTF